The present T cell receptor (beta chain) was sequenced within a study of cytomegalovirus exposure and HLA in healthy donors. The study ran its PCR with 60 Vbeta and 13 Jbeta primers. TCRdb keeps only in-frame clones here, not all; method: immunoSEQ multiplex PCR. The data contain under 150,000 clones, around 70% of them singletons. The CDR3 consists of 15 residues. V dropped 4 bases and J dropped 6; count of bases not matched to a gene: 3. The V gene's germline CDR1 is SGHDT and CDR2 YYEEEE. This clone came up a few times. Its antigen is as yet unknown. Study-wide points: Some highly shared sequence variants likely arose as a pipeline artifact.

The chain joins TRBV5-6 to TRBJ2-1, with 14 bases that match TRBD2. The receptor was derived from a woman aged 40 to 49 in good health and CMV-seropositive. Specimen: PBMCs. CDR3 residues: CASSRLAGGVNEQFF. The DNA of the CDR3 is TGTGCCAGCAGCAGACTAGCGGGAGGGGTCAATGAGCAGTTCTTC.